The clone carrying this T cell receptor beta chain was seen a few times. The antigen remains undetermined. Addition of a universal primer site occurred through template switching, and cDNA carried unique molecular identifiers. TCRdb processed the 5' RACE reads anew with MiXCR; each CDR3 protein has one entry. The sample includes some 560,000 distinct CDR3 sequences, 9% to 10% of them seen just once. This entry belongs to a study of identical twins. Study-level results: Cord blood's abundant beta clonotypes had fewer insertions, unlike memory repertoires. Conclusions were based on cross-sectional statistical analysis, without following the same donors.

The data were also submitted as part of a second study, on yellow fever vaccine responses in identical twins.

This clonotype was sampled from a woman under 30 in good health. What was sequenced was PBMCs.

In nucleotides, the CDR3 is TGTGCCAGCAGCCAAGTAGCGGGACGCTACAATGAGCAGTTCTTC. Encoded protein: CASSQVAGRYNEQFF. This chain joins TRBV3-1 and TRBJ2-1, with 8 bases aligning to TRBD2. The CDR3 is 15 amino acids. V shed 1 base, J shed 3 bases, and the junction held 2 bases outside the gene matches. The germline gives CDR1 LGHDT, CDR2 YNNKEL (reference sequence).